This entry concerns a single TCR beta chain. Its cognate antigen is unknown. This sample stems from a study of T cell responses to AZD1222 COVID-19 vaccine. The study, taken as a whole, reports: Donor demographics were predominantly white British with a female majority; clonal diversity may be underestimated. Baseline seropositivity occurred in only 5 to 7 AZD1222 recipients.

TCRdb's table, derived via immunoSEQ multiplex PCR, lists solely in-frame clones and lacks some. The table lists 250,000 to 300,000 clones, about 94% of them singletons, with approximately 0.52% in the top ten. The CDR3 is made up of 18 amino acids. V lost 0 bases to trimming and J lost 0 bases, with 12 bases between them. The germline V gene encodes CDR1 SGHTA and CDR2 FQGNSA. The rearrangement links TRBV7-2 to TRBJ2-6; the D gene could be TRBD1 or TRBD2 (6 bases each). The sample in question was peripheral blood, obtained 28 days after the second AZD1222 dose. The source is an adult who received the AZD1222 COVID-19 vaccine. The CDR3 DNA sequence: TGTGCCAGCAGCTTAGCTCCGGGGGCGCGCTCTGGGGCCAACGTCCTGACTTTC. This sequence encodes CASSLAPGARSGANVLTF. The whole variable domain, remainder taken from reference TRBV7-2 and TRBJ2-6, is GAGVSQSPSNKVTEKGKDVELRCDPISGHTALYWYRQSLGQGLEFLIYFQGNSAPDKSGLPSDRFSAERTGGSVSTLTIQRTQQEDSAVYLCASSLAPGARSGANVLTFGAGSRLTVL.